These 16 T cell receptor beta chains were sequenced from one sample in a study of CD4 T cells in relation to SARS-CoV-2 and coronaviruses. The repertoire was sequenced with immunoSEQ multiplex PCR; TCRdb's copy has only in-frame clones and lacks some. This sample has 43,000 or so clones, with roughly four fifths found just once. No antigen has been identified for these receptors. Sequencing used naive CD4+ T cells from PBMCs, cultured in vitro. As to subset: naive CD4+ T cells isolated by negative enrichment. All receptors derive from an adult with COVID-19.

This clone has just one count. The CDR3 region has the DNA TGCGCCAGCAGCCGAGGTGCAGATACGCAGTATTTT. Its protein is CASSRGADTQYF. The chain employs TRBV5-1 and TRBJ2-3, with unresolved D. With 4 bases removed from V and 4 bases from J, the gap between germline ends came to 7 bases. Germline CDR1 is SGHRS and CDR2 is YFSETQ. This CDR3 is 12 amino acids long.

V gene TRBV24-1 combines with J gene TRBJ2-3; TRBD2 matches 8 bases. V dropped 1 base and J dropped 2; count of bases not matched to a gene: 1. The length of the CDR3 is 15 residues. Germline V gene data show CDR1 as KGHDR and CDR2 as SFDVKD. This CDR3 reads CATSDLAGDTDTQYF. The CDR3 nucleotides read TGTGCCACCAGTGATTTAGCGGGAGACACAGATACGCAGTATTTT.

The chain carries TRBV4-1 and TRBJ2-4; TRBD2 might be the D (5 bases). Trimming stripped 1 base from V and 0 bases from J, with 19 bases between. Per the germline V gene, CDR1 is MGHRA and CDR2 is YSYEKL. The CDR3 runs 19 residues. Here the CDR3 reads CASSQVTIRGQLAKNIQYF. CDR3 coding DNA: TGCGCCAGCAGCCAAGTTACGATACGCGGGCAGCTAGCCAAAAACATTCAGTACTTC.

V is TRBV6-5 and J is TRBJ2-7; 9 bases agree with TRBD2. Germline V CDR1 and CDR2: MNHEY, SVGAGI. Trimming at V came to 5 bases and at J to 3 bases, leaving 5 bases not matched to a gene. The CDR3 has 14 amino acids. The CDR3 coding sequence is TGTGCCAGCAGTCGGACTAGCGACCACTACGAGCAGTACTTC. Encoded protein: CASSRTSDHYEQYF.

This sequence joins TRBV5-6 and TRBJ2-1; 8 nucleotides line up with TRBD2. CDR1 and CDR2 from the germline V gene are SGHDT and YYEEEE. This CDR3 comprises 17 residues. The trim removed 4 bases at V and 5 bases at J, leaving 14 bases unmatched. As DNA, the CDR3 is TGTGCCAGCAGCCTTGGTCCGTCGGGAGGGCTCGACAATGAGCAGTTCTTC. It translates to CASSLGPSGGLDNEQFF.

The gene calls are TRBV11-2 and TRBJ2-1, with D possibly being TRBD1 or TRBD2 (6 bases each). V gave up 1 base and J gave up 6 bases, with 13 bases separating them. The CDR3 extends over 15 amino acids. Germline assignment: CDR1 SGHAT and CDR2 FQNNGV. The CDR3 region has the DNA TGTGCCAGCAGCTTAGCTGGGACGGGGGCCAATGAGCAGTTCTTC. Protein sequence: CASSLAGTGANEQFF.

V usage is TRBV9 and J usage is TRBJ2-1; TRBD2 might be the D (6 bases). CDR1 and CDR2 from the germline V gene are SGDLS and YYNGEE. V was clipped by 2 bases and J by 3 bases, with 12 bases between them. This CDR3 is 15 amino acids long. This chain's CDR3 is CASSVRTTGYNEQFF. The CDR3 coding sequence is TGTGCCAGCAGCGTGAGGACTACTGGCTACAATGAGCAGTTCTTC.

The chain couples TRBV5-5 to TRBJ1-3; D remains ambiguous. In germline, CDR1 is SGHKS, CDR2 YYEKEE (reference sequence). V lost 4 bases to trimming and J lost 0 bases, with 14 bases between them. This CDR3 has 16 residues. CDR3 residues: CASSPYRVSSGNTIYF. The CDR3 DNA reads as TGTGCCAGCAGCCCCTACCGGGTTAGCTCTGGAAACACCATATATTTT.

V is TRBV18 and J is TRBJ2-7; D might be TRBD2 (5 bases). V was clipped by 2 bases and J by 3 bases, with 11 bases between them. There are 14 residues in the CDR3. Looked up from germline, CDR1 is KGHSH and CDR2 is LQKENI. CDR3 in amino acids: CASSPRLADYEQYF. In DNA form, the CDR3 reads TGTGCCAGCTCACCAAGGCTAGCCGACTACGAGCAGTACTTC.

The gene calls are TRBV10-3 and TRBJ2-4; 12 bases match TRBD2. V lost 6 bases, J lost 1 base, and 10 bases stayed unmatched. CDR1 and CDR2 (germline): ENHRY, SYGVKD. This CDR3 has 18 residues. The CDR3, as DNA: TGTGCCATCAGCAACAGACTAGCGGGAGCCGATGCCAAAAACATTCAGTACTTC. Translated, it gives CAISNRLAGADAKNIQYF.

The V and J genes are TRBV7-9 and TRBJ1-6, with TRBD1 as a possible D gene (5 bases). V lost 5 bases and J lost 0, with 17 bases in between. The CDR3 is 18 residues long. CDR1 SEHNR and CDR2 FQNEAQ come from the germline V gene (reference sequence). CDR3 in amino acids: CASSATRGASSYNSPLHF. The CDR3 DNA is TGTGCCAGCAGCGCTACCCGCGGGGCGAGCTCCTATAATTCACCCCTCCACTTT.

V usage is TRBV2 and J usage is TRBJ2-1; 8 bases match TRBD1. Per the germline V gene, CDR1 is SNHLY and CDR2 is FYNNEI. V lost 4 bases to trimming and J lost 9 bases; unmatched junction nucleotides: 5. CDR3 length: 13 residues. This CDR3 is CASSAQGASEQFF. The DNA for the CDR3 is TGTGCCAGCAGTGCTCAGGGGGCAAGTGAGCAGTTCTTC.

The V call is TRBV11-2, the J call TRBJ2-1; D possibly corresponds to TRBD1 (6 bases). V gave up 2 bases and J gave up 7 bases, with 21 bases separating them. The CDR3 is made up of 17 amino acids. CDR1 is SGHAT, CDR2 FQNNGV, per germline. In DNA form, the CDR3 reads TGTGCCAGCAGCTTATTACACCAACAGGGACGTGTTAATGAGCAGTTCTTC. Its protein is CASSLLHQQGRVNEQFF.

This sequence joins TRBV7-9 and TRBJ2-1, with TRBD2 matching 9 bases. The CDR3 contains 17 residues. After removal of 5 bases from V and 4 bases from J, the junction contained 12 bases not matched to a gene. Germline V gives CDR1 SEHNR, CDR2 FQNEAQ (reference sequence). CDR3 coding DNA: TGTGCCAGCAGCCAACAGGGGCGGGAGGGTGGATACAATGAGCAGTTCTTC. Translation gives CASSQQGREGGYNEQFF.

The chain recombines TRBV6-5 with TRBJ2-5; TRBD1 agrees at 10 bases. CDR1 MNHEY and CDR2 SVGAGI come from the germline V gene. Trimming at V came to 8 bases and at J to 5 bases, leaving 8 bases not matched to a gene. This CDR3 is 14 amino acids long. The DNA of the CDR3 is TGTGCCAGCGTGGACAGGGGGGGTGGGGAGACCCAGTACTTC. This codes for CASVDRGGGETQYF.

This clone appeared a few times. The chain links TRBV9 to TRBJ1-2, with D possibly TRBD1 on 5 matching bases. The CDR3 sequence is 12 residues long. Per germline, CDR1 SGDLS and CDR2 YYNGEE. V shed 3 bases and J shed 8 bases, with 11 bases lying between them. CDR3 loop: CASSASGIGYTF. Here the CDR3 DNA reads TGTGCCAGCAGCGCCTCAGGGATCGGCTACACCTTC.